The rows below give T cell receptor beta chains drawn from one sample of a study of shared clonotypes between healthy human individuals. TCRdb's table, derived via immunoSEQ multiplex PCR, lists solely in-frame clones and lacks some. The sample includes about 340,000 clones, roughly 70% of them seen just once. Material for sequencing was memory CD4+ T cells sorted from blood. These receptors were collected from a man aged 30-40 years in good health. The CDR3 runs from the conserved cysteine through the conserved F or W.

j_call v_call cdr3_aa
TRBJ1-5 TRBV19 CASSNSAGPNSNQPQHF
TRBJ2-2 TRBV9 CASSTLTGELFF
TRBJ2-1 TRBV5-1 CASSLGLYNEQFF
TRBJ2-1 TRBV18 CASSPQVCNEQFF
TRBJ1-3 TRBV4-1 CASSQSQAISGNTIYF
TRBJ1-6 TRBV6-1 CASSQGQFNSPLHF
TRBJ2-1 TRBV19 CASQRPAGERGNEQFF
TRBJ2-3 TRBV6-1 CASSEGGSGADTQYF
TRBJ1-5 TRBV6-1 CASSDAGVTKKPQHF
TRBJ1-1 TRBV7-3 CASSAAGMDTEAFF
TRBJ1-3 TRBV7-9 CAAMGGLSGNTIYF
TRBJ2-1 TRBV2 CASSPGWGEQFF
TRBJ2-7 TRBV11-3 CASSPGQGISYEQYF
TRBJ2-3 TRBV4-3 CASSQDLREDTQYF
TRBJ2-5 TRBV25-1 CASSERNGQGTQYF
TRBJ2-1 TRBV6-1 CASSEPEEQFF
TRBJ2-5 TRBV19 CASSLGLVKETQYF
TRBJ2-4 TRBV2 CASSWPVQGITKNIQYF
TRBJ1-5 TRBV2 CASSERQGSQPQHF
TRBJ2-3 TRBV30 CAWSPLRDTQYF
TRBJ2-6 TRBV2 CASSSQRGSSGANVLTF
TRBJ2-2 TRBV19 CASRTPGLALTGELFF
TRBJ2-1 TRBV7-7 CASSFAGFPRATGDNEQFF
TRBJ1-1 TRBV19 CASSILSGQGARRTEAFF
TRBJ2-3 TRBV19 CASSTAAGVSDTQYF
TRBJ2-7 TRBV5-6 CASSLGFRVVDEQYF
TRBJ2-7 TRBV5-1 CASSRPGSYEQYF
TRBJ2-6 TRBV11-2 CASSLGGLAGGSGANVLTF
TRBJ1-2 TRBV18 CASSQQGQGIPGGYTF
TRBJ1-2 TRBV7-2 CASSLGAGGRGYTF
TRBJ2-5 TRBV15 CATSSPGAAYQETQYF
TRBJ1-1 TRBV6-1 CASSEPGMNTEAFF
TRBJ1-4 TRBV5-1 CASSRGQGSSEKLFF
TRBJ2-3 TRBV10-3 CAISTGTSGKGADTQYF
TRBJ2-5 TRBV2 CASSDRGRGETQYF
TRBJ1-2 TRBV7-2 CASSPRQGNYGYTF
TRBJ2-1 TRBV18 CASSQAEHRQFF
TRBJ1-1 TRBV11-3 CASSQDGYTEAFF
TRBJ2-4 TRBV11-2 CASSLNVQGNIQYF
TRBJ2-1 TRBV10-1 CASSEGGGIAGPGEQFF
TRBJ2-5 TRBV5-1 CASSLEGGVAETQYF
TRBJ2-3 TRBV30 CAWRKTGNTDTQYF
TRBJ2-3 TRBV5-6 CASSLPRTGGAKDTQYF
TRBJ1-2 TRBV10-3 CAISESPPGQGAGYTF
TRBJ2-7 TRBV18 CASSPPALEGEQYF
TRBJ2-7 TRBV6-6 CASRRTGSGEQYF
TRBJ2-7 TRBV7-2 CASSSDSGTSVYEQYF
TRBJ2-2 TRBV4-1 CASSQEVSAYTGELFF
TRBJ2-7 TRBV19 CAAGEGGREGSYEQYF
TRBJ1-1 TRBV6-1 CASSAVQGTYTEAFF
TRBJ2-1 TRBV7-8 CASSSGVAGSSYNEQFF
TRBJ2-2 TRBV12-5 CASGLTPIAGVNTGELFF
TRBJ2-1 TRBV7-2 CASSDRRAYNEQFF
TRBJ2-1 TRBV7-8 CASSLAFAGGSYNEQFF
TRBJ2-7 TRBV28 CASLHRGQYEQYF
TRBJ1-4 TRBV4-1 CASSPRNEKLFF
TRBJ2-7 TRBV9 CASSVGTSGYEQYF
TRBJ2-1 TRBV7-9 CASSQARGLAYNEQFF
TRBJ2-5 TRBV5-4 CASSRTSGSVETQYF
TRBJ2-2 TRBV5-5 CASSPGTSGSLWANTGELFF